These T cell receptor beta chains were read from a single sample in a study of blood T cell repertoires in COVID-19. The method was immunoSEQ multiplex PCR; TCRdb's version includes in-frame clones alone and lacks a portion of them. The sample has 300,000 to 450,000 clones; 88% are singletons. The specimen sequenced was PBMCs or T cells enriched from blood (not recorded which). The source of these receptors is a woman in her 30s who had been exposed to COVID-19. Both conserved end residues are part of each CDR3. The order of the fields is clone size, D gene, J gene, V gene, CDR3 protein, CDR3 DNA. The D gene is left open where the match is weak. Clone size is not always given. Where it is, it says once, few, many or a class for expanded clones.

clone_size: .
d_call: .
j_call: TRBJ2-3
v_call: TRBV5-1
cdr3_aa: CASSLGAGGRGTDTQYF
cdr3_nt: TGCGCCAGCAGCTTGGGCGCTGGGGGCCGGGGCACAGATACGCAGTATTTT

clone_size: .
d_call: TRBD1
j_call: TRBJ1-6
v_call: TRBV6-5
cdr3_aa: CASSLGQPHNSPLHF
cdr3_nt: TGTGCCAGCAGCCTGGGACAGCCTCATAATTCACCCCTCCACTTT

clone_size: .
d_call: TRBD1
j_call: TRBJ1-1
v_call: TRBV5-1
cdr3_aa: CASRGTGGWTEAFF
cdr3_nt: TGCGCCAGCAGGGGGACAGGGGGATGGACTGAAGCTTTCTTT

clone_size: .
d_call: TRBD2
j_call: TRBJ2-5
v_call: TRBV28
cdr3_aa: CASSLVLAGGGETQYF
cdr3_nt: TGTGCCAGCAGTTTAGTCCTAGCGGGAGGCGGCGAGACCCAGTACTTC

clone_size: .
d_call: TRBD2
j_call: TRBJ2-1
v_call: TRBV9
cdr3_aa: CASSRFLAGGRNEQFF
cdr3_nt: TGTGCCAGCAGCCGATTCCTAGCGGGAGGGAGGAATGAGCAGTTCTTC

clone_size: .
d_call: TRBD2
j_call: TRBJ2-7
v_call: TRBV2
cdr3_aa: CASGLAAYEQYF
cdr3_nt: TGTGCCAGCGGACTAGCAGCCTACGAGCAGTACTTC

clone_size: .
d_call: .
j_call: TRBJ1-6
v_call: TRBV11-1
cdr3_aa: CASSRTNNSPLHF
cdr3_nt: TGTGCCAGCAGCCGTACTAATAATTCACCCCTCCACTTT

clone_size: .
d_call: .
j_call: TRBJ2-3
v_call: TRBV28
cdr3_aa: CASSLYTDTQYF
cdr3_nt: TGTGCCAGCAGTCTTTATACAGATACGCAGTATTTT

clone_size: .
d_call: .
j_call: TRBJ1-5
v_call: TRBV28
cdr3_aa: CASSLRGQPQHF
cdr3_nt: TGTGCCAGCAGTTTAAGGGGTCAGCCCCAGCATTTT

clone_size: .
d_call: TRBD1
j_call: TRBJ1-2
v_call: TRBV7-8
cdr3_aa: CASSHRGAYGYTF
cdr3_nt: TGTGCCAGCAGCCACAGGGGGGCCTATGGCTACACCTTC

clone_size: .
d_call: TRBD1
j_call: TRBJ2-7
v_call: TRBV5-6
cdr3_aa: CASSADRGRYEQYF
cdr3_nt: TGTGCCAGCAGCGCGGACAGGGGGCGCTACGAGCAGTACTTC

clone_size: .
d_call: .
j_call: TRBJ1-2
v_call: TRBV6-1
cdr3_aa: CASSERGYGYTF
cdr3_nt: TGTGCCAGCAGTGAACGGGGTTATGGCTACACCTTC

clone_size: .
d_call: .
j_call: TRBJ1-5
v_call: TRBV27
cdr3_aa: CASRAGVGNQPQHF
cdr3_nt: TGTGCCAGCAGGGCGGGGGTGGGCAATCAGCCCCAGCATTTT

clone_size: .
d_call: .
j_call: TRBJ1-5
v_call: TRBV30
cdr3_aa: CAWSSGGGQPQHF
cdr3_nt: TGTGCCTGGAGTTCCGGGGGAGGTCAGCCCCAGCATTTT

clone_size: .
d_call: .
j_call: TRBJ1-1
v_call: TRBV2
cdr3_aa: CASRATEGVAFF
cdr3_nt: TGTGCCAGCAGAGCCACCGAGGGTGTAGCTTTCTTT

clone_size: .
d_call: TRBD2
j_call: TRBJ2-7
v_call: TRBV10-3
cdr3_aa: CAIRLAGASYEQYF
cdr3_nt: TGTGCCATCAGACTAGCGGGAGCCTCCTACGAGCAGTACTTC

clone_size: .
d_call: .
j_call: TRBJ1-6
v_call: TRBV16
cdr3_aa: CASRPTGQSPLHF
cdr3_nt: TGTGCCAGCAGACCTACAGGGCAGTCACCCCTCCACTTT

clone_size: .
d_call: .
j_call: TRBJ1-2
v_call: TRBV12-3/TRBV12-4
cdr3_aa: CASSLARNYGYTF
cdr3_nt: TGTGCCAGCAGTTTGGCCAGAAACTATGGCTACACCTTC

clone_size: .
d_call: .
j_call: TRBJ1-5
v_call: TRBV3-1/TRBV3-2
cdr3_aa: CASSPSKRSNQPQHF
cdr3_nt: TGTGCCAGCAGCCCATCAAAGAGGAGCAATCAGCCCCAGCATTTT

clone_size: .
d_call: .
j_call: TRBJ1-6
v_call: TRBV3-1/TRBV3-2
cdr3_aa: CASSQDPRRNLSAGLNSPLHF
cdr3_nt: TGTGCCAGCAGCCAAGATCCCCGCCGAAATCTTTCGGCAGGGCTGAATTCACCCCTCCACTTT

clone_size: .
d_call: TRBD1
j_call: TRBJ1-3
v_call: TRBV6-5
cdr3_aa: CASRTGGPGNTIYF
cdr3_nt: TGTGCCAGCAGGACAGGGGGCCCTGGAAACACCATATATTTT

clone_size: .
d_call: TRBD2
j_call: TRBJ2-7
v_call: TRBV28
cdr3_aa: CASSLWASGSFTYEQYF
cdr3_nt: TGTGCCAGCAGTTTATGGGCTAGCGGGAGCTTTACTTACGAGCAGTACTTC

clone_size: .
d_call: TRBD2
j_call: TRBJ2-7
v_call: TRBV3-1/TRBV3-2
cdr3_aa: CASSQASGTLYEQYF
cdr3_nt: TGTGCCAGCAGCCAAGCCAGCGGGACGTTATACGAGCAGTACTTC

clone_size: .
d_call: .
j_call: TRBJ2-2
v_call: TRBV28
cdr3_aa: CASLTEGELFF
cdr3_nt: TGTGCCAGTCTTACGGAGGGGGAGCTGTTTTTT

clone_size: once
d_call: .
j_call: TRBJ2-1
v_call: TRBV7-9
cdr3_aa: CASSRGTPSNEQFF
cdr3_nt: TGTGCCAGCAGCCGCGGAACCCCCTCGAATGAGCAGTTCTTC

clone_size: .
d_call: TRBD2
j_call: TRBJ2-5
v_call: TRBV28
cdr3_aa: CASSSGLAGIQETQYF
cdr3_nt: TGTGCCAGCAGTTCGGGACTAGCGGGCATCCAAGAGACCCAGTACTTC

clone_size: .
d_call: .
j_call: TRBJ1-5
v_call: TRBV4-2
cdr3_aa: CASSQAGNQPQHF
cdr3_nt: TGTGCCAGCAGCCAGGCAGGGAATCAGCCCCAGCATTTT

clone_size: .
d_call: TRBD2
j_call: TRBJ2-1
v_call: TRBV19
cdr3_aa: CASSHSGGGLIEQFF
cdr3_nt: TGTGCCAGTAGTCATAGCGGGGGCGGCCTCATTGAGCAGTTCTTC

clone_size: .
d_call: TRBD1
j_call: TRBJ2-4
v_call: TRBV12-3/TRBV12-4
cdr3_aa: CASTRTGENIQYF
cdr3_nt: TGTGCCAGCACCCGGACAGGGGAAAACATTCAGTACTTC

clone_size: .
d_call: .
j_call: TRBJ2-2
v_call: TRBV3-1/TRBV3-2
cdr3_aa: CASSVGPAGTGELFF
cdr3_nt: TGTGCCAGCAGCGTGGGTCCAGCGGGCACCGGGGAGCTGTTTTTT

clone_size: .
d_call: .
j_call: TRBJ2-2
v_call: TRBV20-1
cdr3_aa: CSTSYSPNTGELFF
cdr3_nt: TGCAGTACTAGTTACAGCCCGAACACCGGGGAGCTGTTTTTT

clone_size: .
d_call: .
j_call: TRBJ2-2
v_call: TRBV27
cdr3_aa: CASSLLQGAGELFF
cdr3_nt: TGTGCCAGCAGCCTTCTACAGGGAGCCGGGGAGCTGTTTTTT

clone_size: few
d_call: .
j_call: TRBJ1-2
v_call: TRBV7-9
cdr3_aa: CASSRDRTYGYTF
cdr3_nt: TGTGCCAGCAGCCGAGACAGGACCTATGGCTACACCTTC

clone_size: .
d_call: TRBD1
j_call: TRBJ2-7
v_call: TRBV7-6
cdr3_aa: CASSSRRQGAVYEQYF
cdr3_nt: TGTGCCAGCAGCTCTCGACGACAGGGGGCCGTCTACGAGCAGTACTTC

clone_size: few
d_call: .
j_call: TRBJ2-7
v_call: TRBV27
cdr3_aa: CASSFGGSYEQYF
cdr3_nt: TGTGCCAGCAGTTTCGGGGGCTCCTACGAGCAGTACTTC

clone_size: .
d_call: .
j_call: TRBJ2-1
v_call: TRBV5-4
cdr3_aa: CASSLYSARNEQFF
cdr3_nt: TGTGCCAGCAGCTTGTATTCCGCCCGGAATGAGCAGTTCTTC

clone_size: .
d_call: .
j_call: TRBJ1-1
v_call: TRBV6-5
cdr3_aa: CASSSSTEAFF
cdr3_nt: TGTGCCAGCAGCTCCTCCACTGAAGCTTTCTTT

clone_size: .
d_call: TRBD1
j_call: TRBJ2-7
v_call: TRBV28
cdr3_aa: CASTQGVYEQYF
cdr3_nt: TGTGCCAGCACACAGGGGGTCTACGAGCAGTACTTC

clone_size: .
d_call: .
j_call: TRBJ2-1
v_call: TRBV28
cdr3_aa: CASSSEGARSYNEQFF
cdr3_nt: TGTGCCAGCAGTAGTGAGGGAGCACGCTCCTACAATGAGCAGTTCTTC

clone_size: .
d_call: .
j_call: TRBJ2-2
v_call: TRBV9
cdr3_aa: CASSVGGGTLWSGELFF
cdr3_nt: TGTGCCAGCAGCGTAGGGGGAGGGACATTGTGGTCCGGGGAGCTGTTTTTT

clone_size: .
d_call: .
j_call: TRBJ2-7
v_call: TRBV27
cdr3_aa: CASSSYSGEQYF
cdr3_nt: TGTGCCAGCAGTTCCTACAGCGGAGAGCAGTACTTC

clone_size: .
d_call: .
j_call: TRBJ2-7
v_call: TRBV18
cdr3_aa: CASLSIQEGYEQYF
cdr3_nt: TGTGCCAGCCTCTCTATCCAGGAGGGATACGAGCAGTACTTC

clone_size: .
d_call: .
j_call: TRBJ2-7
v_call: TRBV10-3
cdr3_aa: CAISESATYEQYF
cdr3_nt: TGTGCCATCAGTGAGTCTGCTACCTACGAGCAGTACTTC

clone_size: .
d_call: TRBD2
j_call: TRBJ2-3
v_call: TRBV10-3
cdr3_aa: CAINRQPGLAGAADTQYF
cdr3_nt: TGTGCCATCAACCGACAGCCAGGACTAGCGGGAGCGGCAGATACGCAGTATTTT

clone_size: .
d_call: TRBD1
j_call: TRBJ1-2
v_call: TRBV5-1
cdr3_aa: CASSVQGQDYGYTF
cdr3_nt: TGCGCCAGCAGCGTACAGGGGCAGGACTATGGCTACACCTTC

clone_size: .
d_call: TRBD1
j_call: TRBJ2-7
v_call: TRBV30
cdr3_aa: CAWCGQGFAYEQYF
cdr3_nt: TGTGCCTGGTGCGGACAGGGATTCGCCTACGAGCAGTACTTC

clone_size: .
d_call: .
j_call: TRBJ2-5
v_call: TRBV4-2
cdr3_aa: CASSQGTEGPVVETQYF
cdr3_nt: TGTGCCAGCAGCCAAGGGACAGAGGGACCGGTCGTGGAGACCCAGTACTTC

clone_size: .
d_call: .
j_call: TRBJ1-5
v_call: TRBV21-1
cdr3_aa: CASSKVTGQPQHF
cdr3_nt: TGTGCCAGCAGCAAAGTAACCGGTCAGCCCCAGCATTTT

clone_size: .
d_call: .
j_call: TRBJ1-6
v_call: TRBV12-3/TRBV12-4
cdr3_aa: CASRASNSPLHF
cdr3_nt: TGTGCCAGCAGAGCGAGTAATTCACCCCTCCACTTT

clone_size: once
d_call: .
j_call: TRBJ1-2
v_call: TRBV29-1
cdr3_aa: CSARPTGIYGYTF
cdr3_nt: TGCAGCGCCCGTCCTACAGGGATCTATGGCTACACCTTC

clone_size: .
d_call: .
j_call: TRBJ2-2
v_call: TRBV9
cdr3_aa: CASSVPGKDTGELFF
cdr3_nt: TGTGCCAGCAGCGTACCGGGAAAGGACACCGGGGAGCTGTTTTTT

clone_size: .
d_call: TRBD1
j_call: TRBJ1-3
v_call: TRBV7-2
cdr3_aa: CASSPDRGRATIYF
cdr3_nt: TGTGCCAGCAGCCCGGACAGGGGCCGGGCCACCATATATTTT

clone_size: .
d_call: .
j_call: TRBJ1-1
v_call: TRBV4-2
cdr3_aa: CASSQSRGLFTEAFF
cdr3_nt: TGTGCCAGCAGCCAATCACGGGGGTTGTTCACTGAAGCTTTCTTT